Listed below are T cell receptor beta chains from one sample, sequenced in a study of T cells after yellow fever vaccination. TCRdb re-derived calls from the 5' RACE reads in MiXCR, one entry per CDR3 protein. The sample consists of about 350,000 distinct CDR3 sequences, roughly 8.6% of them appearing once. The input for sequencing was PBMCs, taken about 49 days after the first yellow fever vaccination. Every receptor here comes from a young man who received the YFV17D yellow fever vaccine. Both conserved end residues are part of each CDR3. D genes are given only for firm matches. A clone size is listed for some rows: how often the clone was seen (once, few, many), or a class if it is expanded.

J gene | clone size | D gene | V gene | CDR3 protein | CDR3 DNA
TRBJ1-4 | . | . | TRBV12-3/TRBV12-4 | CASSPIVETNEKLFF | TGTGCCAGCAGCCCTATTGTTGAGACTAATGAAAAACTGTTTTTT
TRBJ1-5 | few | . | TRBV12-3/TRBV12-4 | CASRNSNPNQPQHF | TGTGCCAGCAGAAACAGCAATCCGAATCAGCCCCAGCATTTT
TRBJ2-4 | many | TRBD1 | TRBV7-6 | CASSSGTGIQYF | TGTGCCAGCAGCTCGGGGACAGGCATTCAGTACTTC
TRBJ2-3 | many | TRBD2 | TRBV10-1 | CASGSSGGDGTQYF | TGCGCCAGCGGTTCTAGCGGGGGCGACGGTACGCAGTATTTT
TRBJ2-3 | few | TRBD1 | TRBV7-9 | CASSPDRGKSDTQYF | TGTGCCAGCAGTCCGGACAGGGGGAAATCAGATACGCAGTATTTT
TRBJ2-7 | . | TRBD1 | TRBV6-4 | CASRDLGQDVPRWDNYEQYF | TGTGCCAGCAGAGACCTCGGACAGGATGTTCCTCGTTGGGATAACTACGAGCAGTACTTC
TRBJ2-2 | . | . | TRBV6-2/TRBV6-3 | CASQDITGTQNTGELFF | TGTGCCAGCCAAGACATTACCGGGACTCAGAACACCGGGGAGCTGTTTTTT
TRBJ2-5 | . | TRBD1 | TRBV5-5 | CASSPPGQGMYQETQYF | TGTGCCAGCAGCCCGCCGGGACAGGGGATGTACCAAGAGACCCAGTACTTC
TRBJ2-1 | few | TRBD1 | TRBV7-3 | CASSPGTAHVEQFF | TGTGCCAGCAGTCCCGGGACAGCCCATGTAGAGCAGTTCTTC
TRBJ2-3 | . | . | TRBV27 | CASSSRPGHTDTLYF | TGTGCCAGCAGTTCCCGACCGGGCCACACAGATACGCTGTATTTT
TRBJ1-4 | few | . | TRBV21-1 | CASSMTGTVNEKLFF | TGTGCCAGCAGCATGACCGGGACAGTTAATGAAAAACTGTTTTTT
TRBJ1-3 | few | TRBD1 | TRBV20-1 | CSARVGVTGRYTIYF | TGCAGTGCTAGAGTCGGGGTGACAGGGAGGTACACCATATATTTT
TRBJ1-2 | few | TRBD1 | TRBV6-5 | CASSSLGQGQSLANYGYTF | TGTGCCAGCAGTTCCCTAGGACAGGGTCAATCCCTGGCTAACTATGGCTACACCTTC
TRBJ2-5 | . | TRBD2 | TRBV20-1 | CSARGWAGVETQYF | TGCAGTGCTAGGGGATGGGCGGGGGTGGAGACCCAGTACTTC
TRBJ1-6 | . | TRBD1 | TRBV12-3/TRBV12-4 | CASSVDRTYNSPLHF | TGTGCCAGCAGTGTGGACAGGACCTATAATTCACCCCTCCACTTT
TRBJ2-3 | many | . | TRBV5-5 | CASSLAEGGHLDTQYF | TGTGCCAGCAGCTTGGCCGAGGGGGGGCATTTGGATACGCAGTATTTT
TRBJ1-2 | . | . | TRBV7-9 | CASRPDSLSDYGYTF | TGTGCCAGCAGACCGGACAGTTTATCGGACTATGGCTACACCTTC
TRBJ1-5 | . | TRBD1 | TRBV6-1 | CASRPLDRVGNQPQHF | TGTGCCAGCAGACCCCTCGACAGGGTGGGCAATCAGCCCCAGCATTTT
TRBJ1-2 | . | TRBD1 | TRBV7-8 | CASTPRPGQNYGYTF | TGTGCCAGCACACCTCGGCCGGGACAGAACTATGGCTACACCTTC
TRBJ2-5 | . | . | TRBV19 | CASSIGAPGIQETQYF | TGTGCCAGTAGTATAGGGGCTCCTGGAATCCAAGAGACCCAGTACTTC
TRBJ2-1 | few | . | TRBV6-5 | CASSYWALSYNEQFF | TGTGCCAGCAGTTACTGGGCCCTCTCCTACAATGAGCAGTTCTTC
TRBJ2-3 | many | . | TRBV7-2 | CASSPPGGTDTQYF | TGTGCCAGCAGCCCCCCAGGTGGCACAGATACGCAGTATTTT
TRBJ1-1 | few | . | TRBV27 | CASSLGGQGPEAFF | TGTGCCAGCAGTTTAGGCGGCCAGGGGCCTGAAGCTTTCTTT
TRBJ2-2 | . | TRBD1 | TRBV7-3 | CASSPRTGGGELFF | TGTGCCAGCAGCCCACGGACAGGGGGCGGGGAGCTGTTTTTT
TRBJ2-7 | . | TRBD2 | TRBV5-1 | CASSWLAASSYEQYF | TGCGCCAGCAGCTGGCTAGCGGCGAGCTCCTACGAGCAGTACTTC
TRBJ1-1 | few | TRBD1 | TRBV29-1 | CSVGQGLNTEAFF | TGCAGCGTGGGACAGGGCTTGAACACTGAAGCTTTCTTT
TRBJ2-5 | few | TRBD2 | TRBV11-2 | CASKGGGGEKETQYF | TGTGCCAGCAAGGGTGGCGGGGGAGAAAAAGAGACCCAGTACTTC
TRBJ1-1 | . | TRBD1 | TRBV20-1 | CSARLRGLGTEAFF | TGCAGTGCTCGCCTTAGGGGGCTCGGAACTGAAGCTTTCTTT
TRBJ2-7 | many | . | TRBV7-2 | CASSLGGQGYEQYF | TGTGCCAGCAGCTTAGGCGGGCAGGGCTACGAGCAGTACTTC
TRBJ1-2 | . | TRBD1 | TRBV10-3 | CAISDAQGESYGYTF | TGTGCCATCAGTGACGCGCAGGGGGAAAGCTATGGCTACACCTTC
TRBJ2-5 | . | . | TRBV7-7 | CASSLLGGRETQYF | TGTGCTAGCAGCTTACTAGGGGGACGCGAGACCCAGTACTTC
TRBJ2-3 | few | . | TRBV20-1 | CSASYSGPTDTQYF | TGCAGTGCTAGCTATTCCGGGCCCACAGATACGCAGTATTTT
TRBJ1-6 | many | . | TRBV6-1 | CASSKQGLIENSPLHF | TGTGCCAGCAGTAAACAGGGTTTAATCGAGAATTCACCCCTCCACTTT